A single sample is the source of the 21 T cell receptor beta chains below, sequenced in a study of control samples from healthy donors and cancer patients. The method was immunoSEQ multiplex PCR; TCRdb's version includes in-frame clones alone and lacks a portion of them. The sample shows roughly 160,000 clones, almost 90% of them seen only once. What was sequenced was blood. Every receptor here comes from a woman aged 30 to 39 in good health.

This clone was recorded only once. The chain is built from TRBV6-1 and TRBJ2-7; D perhaps matches TRBD2 (5 bases). Per the germline V gene, CDR1 is MNHNS and CDR2 is SASEGT. This CDR3 spans 15 amino acids. V lost 0 bases to trimming and J lost 5 bases, with 14 bases between them. The CDR3 DNA sequence: TGTGCCAGCAGTGAAGCGCGTAGAGGGTTCCACGAGCAGTACTTC. The encoded protein is CASSEARRGFHEQYF.

The V call is TRBV6-5, the J call TRBJ2-5; D call uncertain. V lost 8 bases to trimming and J lost 0 bases, with 10 bases between them. From germline, CDR1 is MNHEY and CDR2 SVGAGI. CDR3 size: 13 residues. CDR3 protein: CASSRGYQETQYF. The CDR3 DNA reads as TGTGCCAGCTCACGTGGGTACCAAGAGACCCAGTACTTC.

The chain links TRBV12-3 or TRBV12-4 to TRBJ2-1; D is possibly TRBD2 (7 bases). The CDR3 length is 12 residues. The germline V and J ends were trimmed by 7 bases and 8 bases, with 12 bases remaining between them. The CDR3 sequence: CASIGGRYEQFF. The CDR3 DNA reads TGTGCCAGCATCGGGGGGCGGTATGAGCAGTTCTTC.

The chain recombines TRBV6-2 or TRBV6-3 with TRBJ2-1; D possibly corresponds to TRBD2 (7 bases). Trimming pared 2 bases from V and 4 bases from J, leaving 12 bases between. Germline V CDR1 and CDR2: MNHEY, SVGEGT. This CDR3 spans 15 amino acids. This CDR3 is CASSYGGAPYNEQFF. The CDR3 DNA reads as TGTGCCAGCAGTTACGGGGGGGCCCCTTACAATGAGCAGTTCTTC.

The chain is built from TRBV5-4 and TRBJ2-1, with 8 bases matching TRBD2. The CDR3 loop spans 15 amino acids. Per the germline V gene, CDR1 is SGHNT and CDR2 is YYREEE (reference sequence). The J segment lost 0 bases and the V segment lost 4 bases, leaving 3 bases of the junction unmatched. The CDR3 DNA reads as TGTGCCAGCAGCATGGGACTAGACTCCTACAATGAGCAGTTCTTC. Translated, it gives CASSMGLDSYNEQFF.

The rearrangement uses TRBV5-1 and TRBJ2-2; possibly TRBD1 for D (5 bases). V was cut by 4 bases and J by 4 bases, with 14 bases left in between. The CDR3 totals 15 residues. The germline V gene has CDR1 SGHRS and CDR2 YFSETQ. The CDR3 spells CASSNTWGSTGELFF. The CDR3, as DNA: TGCGCCAGCAGCAATACCTGGGGCTCCACCGGGGAGCTGTTTTTT.

The chain employs TRBV18 and TRBJ2-7; 12 nucleotides align to TRBD1. V was pared by 4 bases and J by 4 bases, with 5 bases of the junction left unmatched. Germline assignment: CDR1 KGHSH and CDR2 LQKENI. CDR3 length equals 15 residues. The chain's CDR3 is CASSQPGQGAYEQYF. CDR3 DNA: TGTGCCAGCTCACAACCGGGACAGGGGGCATACGAGCAGTACTTC.

The CDR3 here is CASSLAGSQDTQYF. CDR3 DNA sequence: TGTGCCAGCAGCTTAGCGGGGTCTCAGGATACGCAGTATTTT. This chain uses TRBV7-9 with TRBJ2-3; D unclear. This CDR3 spans 14 amino acids. The germline V and J ends were trimmed by 0 bases and 6 bases, with 10 bases remaining between them. The germline V gene has CDR1 SEHNR and CDR2 FQNEAQ (reference sequence). Full variable domain (rest looked up from reference TRBV7-9 and TRBJ2-3): DTGVSQNPRHKITKRGQNVTFRCDPISEHNRLYWYRQTLGQGPEFLTYFQNEAQLEKSRLLSDRFSAERPKGSFSTLEIQRTEQGDSAMYLCASSLAGSQDTQYFGPGTRLTVL.

The rearrangement joins TRBV3-1 (or the pseudogene TRBV3-2) to TRBJ1-1, with no clear D. V was shortened by 1 base and J by 9 bases, with 9 bases between the two germline ends. CDR3 size: 12 residues. Germline V gene lookup returns CDR1 LGHDT and CDR2 YNNKEL (reference sequence). The CDR3 loop is CASSQGGRQAFF. CDR3 nucleotides: TGTGCCAGCAGCCAAGGAGGCAGGCAAGCTTTCTTT.

Concerning this clone: Other DNA sequences of this sample code for an identical CDR3. The rearrangement joins TRBV7-2 to TRBJ1-1; D remains unclear. With 1 base removed from V and 0 bases from J, the gap between germline ends came to 3 bases. Germline V gives CDR1 SGHTA, CDR2 FQGNSA. This CDR3 is 13 amino acids long. CDR3 coding DNA: TGTGCCAGCAGCTTAGAAGTGAACACTGAAGCTTTCTTT. Protein sequence: CASSLEVNTEAFF.

The chain is built from TRBV4-1 and TRBJ1-1; 11 bases agree with TRBD1. Trimming removed 1 base from V and 3 bases from J; junction bases left unmatched: 10. The CDR3 spans 18 residues. Germline V lookup: CDR1 MGHRA, CDR2 YSYEKL. This CDR3 is CASSQASGQGGIDTEAFF. As DNA, the CDR3 is TGCGCCAGCAGCCAAGCGTCGGGACAGGGGGGCATCGACACTGAAGCTTTCTTT.

The chain is built from TRBV6-5 and TRBJ1-3; weak D call: TRBD1 (5 bases). Germline V gene sequence: CDR1 MNHEY, CDR2 SVGAGI. The CDR3 is made up of 15 amino acids. Trimming removed 7 bases from V and 4 bases from J, with 17 bases in between. The CDR3 sequence is CASIPGGGGGNTIYF. As DNA, the CDR3 is TGTGCCAGCATCCCGGGGGGGGGTGGAGGAAACACCATATATTTT.

The chain uses TRBV28 and TRBJ2-2; D may be TRBD1 or TRBD2 (5 bases each). V shed 4 bases and J shed 9 bases, with 9 bases lying between them. From germline, CDR1 is MDHEN and CDR2 SYDVKM. There are 12 residues in the CDR3. The CDR3 is CASSSWDRELFF. For the CDR3, the DNA is TGTGCCAGCAGTTCATGGGACCGGGAGCTGTTTTTT.

This clone was counted between two and nine times. V usage is TRBV2 and J usage is TRBJ2-3; TRBD2 matches at 8 bases. The CDR3 consists of 18 residues. Germline V CDR1 and CDR2: SNHLY, FYNNEI. V was clipped by 3 bases and J by 5 bases; unmatched bases: 16. CDR3 DNA sequence: TGTGCCAGCAGTGAGGGAGCCGGGGGGGCCCAGGGTATAGATACGCAGTATTTT. It specifies CASSEGAGGAQGIDTQYF.

V gene TRBV5-1 combines with J gene TRBJ1-4, with D uncertain. Deletions cut 0 bases from V and 4 bases from J, with 13 bases between. The V gene's germline CDR1 is SGHRS and CDR2 YFSETQ. The CDR3 is made up of 16 amino acids. The CDR3 protein is CASSLEQKGNNEKLFF. The CDR3 bases are TGCGCCAGCAGCTTGGAACAAAAAGGGAATAATGAAAAACTGTTTTTT.

The rearrangement joins TRBV10-3 to TRBJ1-3; a possible D gene is TRBD1 (5 bases). CDR1 and CDR2 (germline): ENHRY, SYGVKD. CDR3 length: 16 residues. The ends were cut back, 2 bases at V and 1 base at J, with 12 bases in the middle. The CDR3 spells CAISEAGPSSGNTIYF. For the CDR3, the DNA is TGTGCCATCAGTGAGGCGGGACCGAGTTCTGGAAACACCATATATTTT.

The chain combines TRBV3-1 (or the pseudogene TRBV3-2) with TRBJ2-5; maybe TRBD1 (5 bases). CDR1 and CDR2 (germline): LGHDT, YNNKEL (reference sequence). The CDR3 covers 14 residues. V gave up 4 bases and J gave up 5 bases, with 14 bases separating them. The CDR3: CASSRPPRGETQYF. The CDR3 region has the DNA TGTGCCAGCAGCCGCCCCCCAAGGGGCGAGACCCAGTACTTC.

This chain joins TRBV28 and TRBJ1-1, with D hard to call. Germline loops: CDR1 MDHEN, CDR2 SYDVKM. CDR3 size: 12 residues. Trimming pared 4 bases from V and 3 bases from J, leaving 6 bases between. The CDR3 coding sequence is TGTGCCAGCAGTTCTAAACACACTGAAGCTTTCTTT. It encodes CASSSKHTEAFF.

The rearrangement joins TRBV28 to TRBJ1-1; D not resolved. V lost 7 bases and J lost 0, with 6 bases in between. CDR1 is MDHEN, CDR2 SYDVKM, per germline. The length of the CDR3 is 12 residues. The CDR3 region is CASKAMNTEAFF. The CDR3 DNA reads TGTGCCAGCAAGGCAATGAACACTGAAGCTTTCTTT.

This chain links TRBV6-1 with TRBJ2-4, with D possibly TRBD2 on 6 matching bases. The CDR3 has 12 amino acids. The V gene's germline CDR1 is MNHNS and CDR2 SASEGT. The V and J ends lost 0 bases and 15 bases respectively, with 12 bases between them. The CDR3 here is CASSEARGERYF. For the CDR3, the DNA is TGTGCCAGCAGTGAAGCGCGCGGGGAGAGGTACTTC.

V gene TRBV7-9 combines with J gene TRBJ1-1; TRBD1 agrees at 8 bases. Germline V CDR1 and CDR2: SEHNR, FQNEAQ (reference sequence). V shed 5 bases, J shed 1 base, and the junction held 9 bases outside the gene matches. This CDR3 region has 16 residues. Here the CDR3 reads CASSPDRGWGNTEAFF. CDR3 in DNA: TGTGCCAGCAGCCCCGACAGGGGATGGGGGAACACTGAAGCTTTCTTT. Supplemented by reference TRBV7-9 and TRBJ1-1, the full variable domain reads DTGVSQNPRHKITKRGQNVTFRCDPISEHNRLYWYRQTLGQGPEFLTYFQNEAQLEKSRLLSDRFSAERPKGSFSTLEIQRTEQGDSAMYLCASSPDRGWGNTEAFFGQGTRLTVV.